This T cell receptor (beta chain) was sequenced in a study of cytomegalovirus exposure and HLA in healthy donors. Overall study results and limits: For TCR beta chains, V- and J-gene trimming was later linked to a missense DCLRE1C variant. By HLA locus, TCR association rates varied in a later analysis, with DRB1 showing the most and HLA-C the fewest. TCR beta chains associated with HLA were, in a later analysis, more clonally expanded than equally common others.

Regarding this clone: Its target is not known.

Primers: 60 Vbeta forward and 13 Jbeta reverse. As handled by the study authors: Approximately 80 million unique TCR beta chains, 10 million to 13 million of them shared, were counted by a later analysis. Produced via immunoSEQ multiplex PCR; TCRdb's table is partial and in-frame only. Clone size and V and J calls were adopted from that table, with D and trimming inferred from the DNA. The sample table includes roughly 120,000 clones. This CDR3 has 14 amino acids. The V gene's germline CDR1 is SGHTA and CDR2 FQGNSA. Trimming took off 2 bases at V and 6 bases at J, with 8 bases between the two ends. Specimen: PBMCs. The chain combines TRBV7-2 with TRBJ1-6; D gene uncertain. This TCR derives from a man aged 30 to 39 in good health and CMV-seronegative. This chain's CDR3 is CASSLRRSNSPLHF. The CDR3 DNA follows: TGTGCCAGCAGCTTAAGGAGGAGTAATTCACCCCTCCACTTT. Full variable domain (outside the CDR3, taken from reference TRBV7-2 and TRBJ1-6): GAGVSQSPSNKVTEKGKDVELRCDPISGHTALYWYRQSLGQGLEFLIYFQGNSAPDKSGLPSDRFSAERTGGSVSTLTIQRTQQEDSAVYLCASSLRRSNSPLHFGNGTRLTVT.